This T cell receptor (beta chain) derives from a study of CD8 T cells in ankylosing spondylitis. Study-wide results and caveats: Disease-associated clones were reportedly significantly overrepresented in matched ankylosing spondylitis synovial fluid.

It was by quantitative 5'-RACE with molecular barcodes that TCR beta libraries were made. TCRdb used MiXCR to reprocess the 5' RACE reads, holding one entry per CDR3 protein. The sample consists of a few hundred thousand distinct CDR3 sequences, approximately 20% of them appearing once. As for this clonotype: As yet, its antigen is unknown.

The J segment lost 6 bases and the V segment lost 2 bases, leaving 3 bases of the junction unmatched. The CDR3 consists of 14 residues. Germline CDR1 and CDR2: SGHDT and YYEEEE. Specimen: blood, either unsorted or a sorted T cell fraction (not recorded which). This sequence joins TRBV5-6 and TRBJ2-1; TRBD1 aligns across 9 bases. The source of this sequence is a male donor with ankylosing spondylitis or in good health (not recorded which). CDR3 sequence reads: CASSFRQGGNEQFF. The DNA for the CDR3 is TGTGCCAGCAGCTTTCGACAGGGGGGCAATGAGCAGTTCTTC.